This is a list of T cell receptor beta chains from one sample in a study of T-cell memory formation after mild COVID-19. TCRdb fed the 5' RACE reads into MiXCR, producing one record per CDR3 protein. In the table there are 35,000 to 45,000 distinct CDR3 sequences, less than 7.5% of which are singletons. The sample consisted of PBMCs or a T cell subset sorted from them (not recorded which). Receptors originate from a man younger than 35 who had mild COVID-19 (a few samples of this study predate the infection). Cell type and time point are not known. Both conserved end residues are part of each CDR3. The order of the fields is CDR3 DNA, CDR3 protein, D gene, clone size, V gene, J gene. The D gene is left open where the match is weak. Only some rows state a clone size, as once, few, many or a class for expanded clones.

TGTGCCAGCAGCAAACAGGGGGCCTCTGGAAACACCATATATTTT	CASSKQGASGNTIYF	TRBD1	-	TRBV14	TRBJ1-3
TGTGCCAGCAGTCTCTCTGGAAACACCATATATTTT	CASSLSGNTIYF	-	few	TRBV12-3/TRBV12-4	TRBJ1-3
TGTGCCAGCAGTCGAAGGGGCAGGGAAGAGACCCAGTACTTC	CASSRRGREETQYF	-	many	TRBV12-3/TRBV12-4	TRBJ2-5
TGTGCCAGCAGCAATCCAGGGAAGCATCAGCCCCAGCATTTT	CASSNPGKHQPQHF	-	-	TRBV11-2	TRBJ1-5
TGTGCCAGCAGTCCGAATCCGAAAGCGGAGCAGTTCTTC	CASSPNPKAEQFF	-	few	TRBV7-3	TRBJ2-1
TGCGCCAGCAGCCAAGTGTCGGGTGGCTATGGCTACACCTTC	CASSQVSGGYGYTF	-	-	TRBV4-1	TRBJ1-2
TGTGCCAGCAGCGAGCAAGACAGGGGCTACGAGCAGTACTTC	CASSEQDRGYEQYF	TRBD1	-	TRBV4-2	TRBJ2-7
TGCGCCAGCAGCCGCGGGACAGTGCTTAGGACGTTGGAGACCCAGTACTTC	CASSRGTVLRTLETQYF	-	many	TRBV5-1	TRBJ2-5
TGCAGTGCTCAAACAGGGGACCGCTATGGCTACACCTTC	CSAQTGDRYGYTF	TRBD1	-	TRBV20-1	TRBJ1-2
TGCAGTGCTGGGGGACACCTACAAGAGACCCAGTACTTC	CSAGGHLQETQYF	-	-	TRBV20-1	TRBJ2-5
TGTGCCAGCAGCTTAGACTTGGCGCAGGGAGAGACCCAGTACTTC	CASSLDLAQGETQYF	-	few	TRBV7-8	TRBJ2-5
TGTGCCAGCAGTGAACAGGGGATGTCCTACGAGCAGTACTTC	CASSEQGMSYEQYF	-	-	TRBV2	TRBJ2-7
TGTGCCAGCAGTCGCCGGCAGGGGGCAGGCTACACCTTC	CASSRRQGAGYTF	TRBD1	-	TRBV12-3/TRBV12-4	TRBJ1-2
TGCGCCAGCAGCTGGGGGGCGGGTTACGAGCAGTACTTC	CASSWGAGYEQYF	-	many	TRBV5-1	TRBJ2-7
TGTGCCAGCAGCCCCGACAGGGTCTACAATGAGCAGTTCTTC	CASSPDRVYNEQFF	TRBD1	-	TRBV7-9	TRBJ2-1
TGTGCCAGCAGCCTAGTCGGGGGGGGAGGGGAGCAGTTCTTC	CASSLVGGGGEQFF	TRBD2	-	TRBV3-1	TRBJ2-1
TGCGCCAGCACCACCCGGCAGTACACAGATACGCAGTATTTT	CASTTRQYTDTQYF	-	many	TRBV5-1	TRBJ2-3
TGCAGCGTTGGGAAGGGGGCAGATACGCAGTATTTT	CSVGKGADTQYF	-	few	TRBV29-1	TRBJ2-3
TGTGCCAGCAGTCCCGGGGGACTAGCGGCAGAGGATACGCAGTATTTT	CASSPGGLAAEDTQYF	TRBD2	-	TRBV12-3/TRBV12-4	TRBJ2-3
TGTGCCAGCAGCCCGGGGGGCTCTGGAAACACCATATATTTT	CASSPGGSGNTIYF	-	few	TRBV3-1	TRBJ1-3
TGCAGTGCTCAGGAGAACACTGAAGCTTTCTTT	CSAQENTEAFF	-	-	TRBV20-1	TRBJ1-1
TGCGCCAGCAGCCTGACAGGCGTGGGCAATGAGCAGTTCTTC	CASSLTGVGNEQFF	-	few	TRBV5-1	TRBJ2-1
TGCAGTGCTCCCCGGGGCCGGGGGCGAGAGACCCAGTACTTC	CSAPRGRGRETQYF	-	-	TRBV20-1	TRBJ2-5
TGTGCCAGCAGCCCCTCACAGGCTCGGGGGGAAAAACTGTTTTTT	CASSPSQARGEKLFF	-	few	TRBV7-2	TRBJ1-4
TGCGCCAGCAGCACCGGGACTAGCGGGGCCGGGGAGACCCAGTACTTC	CASSTGTSGAGETQYF	TRBD2	-	TRBV5-1	TRBJ2-5
TGTGCCAGCTCAACAACAGGGTCAACCCGAGATACGCAGTATTTT	CASSTTGSTRDTQYF	-	few	TRBV18	TRBJ2-3
TGTGCCAGCAGCCACGGAGGGGGCTCCTACGAGCAGTACTTC	CASSHGGGSYEQYF	-	-	TRBV7-2	TRBJ2-7
TGTGCCAGCCCCCCTAGCGGGGGGTTCAGTAGCACAGATACGCAGTATTTT	CASPPSGGFSSTDTQYF	TRBD2	few	TRBV6-6	TRBJ2-3
TGTGCCAGCAGCCTAAGTGCAGGGGCCCCATCGTGGGAGACCCAGTACTTC	CASSLSAGAPSWETQYF	-	many	TRBV7-8	TRBJ2-5
TGCGCCAGCAGCGTGGGGACAACCTACGAGCAGTACTTC	CASSVGTTYEQYF	-	-	TRBV5-1	TRBJ2-7
TGTGCCAGCAGCCAAGGTCTGTCTGTCAGGGGAAGGTATGGCTACACCTTC	CASSQGLSVRGRYGYTF	-	-	TRBV3-1	TRBJ1-2
TGCAGTGCCCACCGAACTAGCGGGGGGACTTACAATGAGCAGTTCTTC	CSAHRTSGGTYNEQFF	TRBD2	few	TRBV20-1	TRBJ2-1
TGTGCCAGCAGAAACAGGGGCACAGATACGCAGTATTTT	CASRNRGTDTQYF	-	many	TRBV6-5	TRBJ2-3
TGTGCCAGCAGCGTAGCTGGGAGCAATCAGCCCCAGCATTTT	CASSVAGSNQPQHF	-	-	TRBV9	TRBJ1-5
TGTGCCAGCAGCCAAGATTGGGTTCAGGGAGGCCCCCTTAATGAAAAACTGTTTTTT	CASSQDWVQGGPLNEKLFF	-	-	TRBV3-2	TRBJ1-4
TGTGCCAGCAGCCGGGCAGGGCTCCCAGATACGCAGTATTTT	CASSRAGLPDTQYF	-	medium-sized	TRBV7-3	TRBJ2-3
TGCAGCGTTACGACAGGGGCCGGTTCCTACGAGCAGTACTTC	CSVTTGAGSYEQYF	TRBD1	few	TRBV29-1	TRBJ2-7